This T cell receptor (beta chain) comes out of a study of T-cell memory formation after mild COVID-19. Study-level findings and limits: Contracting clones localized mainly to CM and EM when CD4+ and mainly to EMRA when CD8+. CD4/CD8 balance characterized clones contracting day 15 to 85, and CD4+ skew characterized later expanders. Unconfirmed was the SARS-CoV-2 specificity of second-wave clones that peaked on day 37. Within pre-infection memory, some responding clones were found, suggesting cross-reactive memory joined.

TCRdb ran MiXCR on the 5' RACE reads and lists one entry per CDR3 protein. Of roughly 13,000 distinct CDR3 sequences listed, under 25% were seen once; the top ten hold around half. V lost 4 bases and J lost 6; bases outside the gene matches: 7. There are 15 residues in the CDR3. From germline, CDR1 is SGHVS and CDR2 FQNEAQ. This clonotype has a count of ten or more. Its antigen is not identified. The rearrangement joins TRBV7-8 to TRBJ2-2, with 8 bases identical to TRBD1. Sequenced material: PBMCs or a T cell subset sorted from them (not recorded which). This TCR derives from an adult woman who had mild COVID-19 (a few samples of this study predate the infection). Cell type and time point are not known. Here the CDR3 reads CASSYNRGSAGELFF. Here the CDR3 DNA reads TGTGCCAGCAGCTACAACAGGGGGAGCGCCGGGGAGCTGTTTTTT.